Each of the 18 T cell receptor beta chains below was sequenced from the same sample in a study of a mutant IDH1 vaccine in newly diagnosed glioma (dated by TCRdb to the early 2020s). Sample time point, as interpreted from the label and publication: week 5, during vaccination. A 20-mer mutant IDH1 peptide at 300 micrograms in Montanide made up each vaccine dose, which was injected subcutaneously together with topical imiquimod. Libraries were built with the immunoSEQ multiplex PCR assay. The table comes from immuneACCESS by way of TCRdb, which keeps in-frame sequences with V and J called. Part of the clones is missing from these tables; in studies checked, under half for an unresolved V gene and the rest for unknown reasons. The sample includes some 51,000 clones, with roughly 73% observed a single time. The top ten constitute over 4.5% of the sample. No antigen has been identified for these receptors.

The sample here was PBMCs, taken from a glioma patient whose treatment included an IDH1 peptide vaccine. Receptor source: a man in his fifties or sixties with glioma.

This clone has a handful of counts. This chain links TRBV15 with TRBJ1-4; 8 positions match TRBD1. The trim removed 1 base at V and 7 bases at J, leaving 5 bases unmatched. CDR3 length: 15 amino acids. CDR1 and CDR2 from the germline V gene are LNHNV and YYDKDF (reference sequence). The CDR3 nucleotides read TGTGCCACCAGCAGAGCGGACAGGGTGGGTGAAAAACTGTTTTTT. It encodes CATSRADRVGEKLFF.

Only a few counts were recorded for this clone. The chain carries TRBV4-1 and TRBJ1-1; 7 bases are shared with TRBD1. CDR1 is MGHRA, CDR2 YSYEKL, per germline. This CDR3 spans 17 amino acids. The J segment lost 1 base and the V segment lost 0 bases, leaving 8 bases of the junction unmatched. CDR3 residues: CASSQDVGAGGNTEAFF. The CDR3 DNA is TGCGCCAGCAGCCAAGATGTAGGGGCAGGGGGGAACACTGAAGCTTTCTTT.

V and J are TRBV30 and TRBJ1-5; D is uncertain. The germline V gene has CDR1 GTSNPN and CDR2 SVGIG (reference sequence). V was pared by 3 bases and J by 0 bases, with 9 bases between. The length of the CDR3 is 14 residues. The CDR3 loop reads CAWSRSTSNQPQHF. The CDR3 DNA reads as TGTGCCTGGAGCCGCTCGACTAGCAATCAGCCCCAGCATTTT.

This clone was seen just once. The V gene is TRBV4-2, the J gene TRBJ2-1; 7 bases map to TRBD1. The J segment lost 4 bases and the V segment lost 4 bases, leaving 4 bases of the junction unmatched. Germline CDR1 LGHNA, CDR2 YNFKEQ. The CDR3 spans 14 residues. CDR3 in amino acids: CASSPDRDYNEQFF. For the CDR3, the DNA is TGTGCCAGCAGCCCCGACAGGGATTACAATGAGCAGTTCTTC.

The chain is built from TRBV9 and TRBJ2-3; 7 bases align to TRBD2. CDR3 length: 15 amino acids. Germline V gene data show CDR1 as SGDLS and CDR2 as YYNGEE. J gave up 4 bases and V 4 bases, and 9 bases lay outside the gene matches. This CDR3 reads CASSPPGGGADTQYF. The CDR3 nucleotides are TGTGCCAGCAGCCCCCCTGGGGGGGGAGCAGATACGCAGTATTTT.

The rearrangement uses TRBV7-2 and TRBJ2-1, with a weak D call TRBD1 (6 bases). The germline V gene has CDR1 SGHTA and CDR2 FQGNSA. The V and J ends lost 5 bases and 4 bases respectively, with 9 bases between them. This CDR3 comprises 13 residues. Written as DNA, the CDR3 is TGTGCCAGCAGCCCGGACAGTTACAATGAGCAGTTCTTC. Its protein product is CASSPDSYNEQFF.

This chain links TRBV29-1 with TRBJ2-1; D is possibly TRBD1 (6 bases). The germline V gene encodes CDR1 SQVTM and CDR2 ANQGSEA. V was clipped by 2 bases and J by 5 bases, with 19 bases between them. The CDR3 totals 16 residues. CDR3 sequence reads: CSVEIPLGARNNEQFF. CDR3 nucleotide sequence: TGCAGCGTTGAAATTCCGTTGGGGGCAAGAAACAATGAGCAGTTCTTC.

This clone was recorded once. The CDR3: CAWSRDTDTQYF. The DNA of the CDR3 is TGTGCCTGGAGCAGGGACACAGATACGCAGTATTTT. This chain links TRBV30 with TRBJ2-3; possibly TRBD1 for D (5 bases). This CDR3 has 12 residues. The germline V gene has CDR1 GTSNPN and CDR2 SVGIG (reference sequence). The ends were cut back, 3 bases at V and 2 bases at J, with 6 bases in the middle.

The V and J genes are TRBV5-1 and TRBJ2-7, with 7 bases identical to TRBD1. Germline V lookup: CDR1 SGHRS, CDR2 YFSETQ. The V segment lost 3 bases and the J segment 2 bases; nucleotides outside the gene matches: 5. There are 14 residues in the CDR3. CDR3 sequence (DNA): TGCGCCAGCAGCTCTGGGGACAGAGCCTACGAGCAGTACTTC. This sequence encodes CASSSGDRAYEQYF.

J is TRBJ1-1 and V is TRBV9; D possibly corresponds to TRBD1 (6 bases). The CDR3 runs 14 residues. CDR1 is SGDLS and CDR2 is YYNGEE in the germline V gene. V dropped 2 bases and J dropped 1 base, with 9 bases sitting between them. The CDR3 DNA follows: TGTGCCAGCAGCGTTATACAGGGGAACACTGAAGCTTTCTTT. Translation gives CASSVIQGNTEAFF. The variable domain in full, with the rest retrieved from reference TRBV9 and TRBJ1-1, is DSGVTQTPKHLITATGQRVTLRCSPRSGDLSVYWYQQSLDQGLQFLIQYYNGEERAKGNILERFSAQQFPDLHSELNLSSLELGDSALYFCASSVIQGNTEAFFGQGTRLTVV.

The chain joins TRBV7-2 to TRBJ2-1; 10 bases line up with TRBD1. CDR3 length equals 15 residues. Germline-derived CDR1 and CDR2 are SGHTA and FQGNSA. V was pared by 3 bases and J by 5 bases, with 4 bases of the junction left unmatched. Written as DNA, the CDR3 is TGTGCCAGCAGCTTTTTCGGGACAGGGGACAATGAGCAGTTCTTC. Amino acids: CASSFFGTGDNEQFF.

The chain employs TRBV7-2 and TRBJ1-5; the match to TRBD1 covers 8 bases. The CDR3 has 14 amino acids. CDR1 SGHTA and CDR2 FQGNSA come from the germline V gene. Unmatched junction bases numbered 1, after V lost 1 base and J lost 5 bases. CDR3 sequence reads: CASSLGQGYQPQHF. In DNA, the CDR3 is TGTGCCAGCAGCTTAGGACAGGGGTATCAGCCCCAGCATTTT.

This clone was observed once. V usage is TRBV27 and J usage is TRBJ2-1, with no clear D. Germline lookup yields CDR1 MNHEY and CDR2 SMNVEV (reference sequence). V lost 5 bases and J 8 bases, leaving 10 bases between the germline ends. The CDR3 covers 12 residues. The chain's CDR3 is CASSPSYYEQFF. The DNA for the CDR3 is TGTGCCAGCAGTCCGTCATACTATGAGCAGTTCTTC.

This clone was detected a few times. This chain links TRBV18 with TRBJ2-7; D may be TRBD1 (5 bases). Germline loops: CDR1 KGHSH, CDR2 LQKENI. This CDR3 spans 16 amino acids. Trimming cost V 3 bases and J 7 bases, with 22 bases left between them. The CDR3 spells CASSPLGQGPSREQYF. CDR3 DNA sequence: TGTGCCAGCTCACCCCTAGGCCAGGGCCCGTCGAGGGAGCAGTACTTC.

The rearrangement uses TRBV28 and TRBJ1-4; a possible D gene is TRBD1 (6 bases). V was cut by 6 bases and J by 6 bases, with 17 bases left in between. Germline CDR1 and CDR2: MDHEN and SYDVKM. This CDR3 comprises 15 residues. The CDR3, as DNA: TGTGCCAGCAGGGTTCATGGGACAATGGATGAAAAACTGTTTTTT. Translating it yields CASRVHGTMDEKLFF. Combining the CDR3 with reference TRBV28 and TRBJ1-4 gives the whole variable domain DVKVTQSSRYLVKRTGEKVFLECVQDMDHENMFWYRQDPGLGLRLIYFSYDVKMKEKGDIPEGYSVSREKKERFSLILESASTNQTSMYLCASRVHGTMDEKLFFGSGTQLSVL.

The chain has TRBV2 and TRBJ2-7; D is uncertain. Deletions cut 8 bases from V and 3 bases from J, with 17 bases between. CDR1 is SNHLY and CDR2 is FYNNEI in the germline V gene. This CDR3 region has 14 residues. Written as DNA, the CDR3 is TGTGCCAGCGAAAAGGACGTTGGAGTCTACGAGCAGTACTTC. It specifies CASEKDVGVYEQYF.

This sequence joins TRBV5-4 and TRBJ1-5, with no clear D. From germline, CDR1 is SGHNT and CDR2 YYREEE (reference sequence). Between the trimmed V and J ends, which lost 3 bases and 3 bases, there was a span of 16 bases. The length of the CDR3 is 16 residues. The CDR3 reads CASSSGPQTNNQPQHF. The CDR3 region has the DNA TGTGCCAGCAGCTCCGGGCCTCAAACGAACAATCAGCCCCAGCATTTT.

This chain uses TRBV28 with TRBJ1-5; D gene uncertain. Trimming removed 5 bases at V and 3 bases at J, with 11 bases between. The CDR3 consists of 14 residues. The germline CDR1 and CDR2 sequences are MDHEN and SYDVKM. For the CDR3, the DNA is TGTGCCAGCAGTCCCCCCACGGCCAATCAGCCCCAGCATTTT. Protein: CASSPPTANQPQHF.